Given below is one T cell receptor (beta chain) in context. Its antigen is unknown. One base away there is no much larger clone; base qualities are not given. The data were obtained in a study of blood T cell repertoires in COVID-19 (dated by TCRdb to between 2020 and 2021). As for the study more broadly: Collaborator samples came from the United States, Italy and Spain and covered acute and convalescent phases of COVID-19. The repertoires were made available in a free public database intended to serve as a resource for research on the immune response to SARS-CoV-2. The samples were drawn from two sources: the first 160 participants of the ongoing ImmuneRACE study, and over 1,000 subjects contributed by 6 global collaborators. The sample metadata nearly always contained a de-identified subject ID, COVID-19 status, age in years and sex. The prospective study material was composed of cDNA or gDNA derived from T cells, B-cell-depleted T cells, or PBMCs. Where available, HLA class I and class II types were taken from metadata supplied by the sample provider and were not determined by assay-based typing. Subjects who had been exposed to COVID-19, were actively infected with it, or had recovered from it provided the deeply sampled blood TCRbeta repertoires that made up the dataset.

Results and caveats for the whole study, not just this receptor: The amount of clinical and demographic metadata varied by source and participant and was provided uncurated.

Collaborating institutions collected whole blood in K2EDTA tubes following their own protocols. Collaborator samples were shipped for TCRbeta analysis as frozen whole blood, isolated PBMCs, or DNA extracted from either sample type. Reading the germline V gene gives CDR1 LGHNA and CDR2 YSLEER. The CDR3 covers 14 residues, taking in both the cysteine and the phenylalanine. The DNA shown is the 42-base CDR3, in frame from base 1. V is pared back by 5 bases and J by 4 bases, with 13 bases lying between the germline termini. TCRbeta CDR3 regions were amplified from genomic DNA by means of the immunoSEQ Assay, a bias-controlled multiplex PCR. As for how the authors treated the data: The number of nucleated cells in each sample was estimated from the amplification of reference gene primers within the assay. To quantify the absolute abundance of each unique TCRbeta CDR3 rearrangement, sequence reads were collapsed and filtered. Productive Simpson clonality was computed per sample as the square root of Simpson's diversity index over productive rearrangements. The table comes from immuneACCESS by way of TCRdb, which keeps in-frame sequences with V and J called. Part of the clones is missing from these tables; in studies checked, under half for an unresolved V gene and the rest for unknown reasons. The V and J calls and the clone size are those of that table, but D and trimming were determined from the DNA. This sample has some 250,000 clones in its table, and about 86% of those were observed once. The ten largest clonotypes hold approximately 8.6% of the sample.

The material sequenced was peripheral blood. The sequence came from a man in his forties with active or convalescent COVID-19. This chain is built from TRBV4-3 and TRBJ2-3, with TRBD2 perhaps the D gene, on 5 matching bases. The CDR3 region has the sequence CASSFGLPSDTQYF. The sequenced DNA is TGCGCCAGCAGCTTTGGACTCCCCTCAGATACGCAGTATTTT.